This TCR beta chain appears in the sequencing data of a study of CD8 T cells in Susac syndrome. Random hexamers served to reverse transcribe about 0.45 to 1 ug RNA. The method of amplification for TCR beta CDR3 was immunoSEQ multiplex PCR, covering 54 Vbeta and 13 Jbeta. TCRdb independently ran MiXCR on the immunoSEQ multiplex PCR reads; one entry per CDR3 protein. The table lists around 200,000 distinct CDR3 sequences, about 95% of them singletons, with approximately 0.082% in the top ten. The multiple sclerosis controls consisted of treatment-naive patients with relapsing-remitting disease, either stable or active. The source material was CD4+ T cells from PBMCs. This TCR derives from a human donor with multiple sclerosis.

CDR3 nucleotides: TGTGCCATTGGACAAGAGACCCAGTACTTC. Translating gives CAIGQETQYF. The chain is built from TRBV30 and TRBJ2-5; D is undetermined. V was clipped by 8 bases and J by 2 bases, with 6 bases between them. Germline lookup yields CDR1 GTSNPN and CDR2 SVGIG (reference sequence). This CDR3 spans 10 amino acids.